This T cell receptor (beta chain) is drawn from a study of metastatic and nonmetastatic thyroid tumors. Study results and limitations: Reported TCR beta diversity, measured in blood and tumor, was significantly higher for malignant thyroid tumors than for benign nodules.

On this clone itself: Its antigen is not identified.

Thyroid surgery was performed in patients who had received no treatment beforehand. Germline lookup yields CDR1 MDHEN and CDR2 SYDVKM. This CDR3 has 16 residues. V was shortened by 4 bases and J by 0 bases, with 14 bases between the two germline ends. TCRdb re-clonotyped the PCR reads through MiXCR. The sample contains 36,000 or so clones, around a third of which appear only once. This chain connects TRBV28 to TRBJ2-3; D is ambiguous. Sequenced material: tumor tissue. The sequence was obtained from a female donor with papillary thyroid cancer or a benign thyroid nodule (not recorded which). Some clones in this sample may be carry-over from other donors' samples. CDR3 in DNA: TGTGCCAGCAGTTCAATAGGGCCAGCTAGCACAGATACGCAGTATTTT. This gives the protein CASSSIGPASTDTQYF.